These 14 T cell receptor beta chains share one sample of origin, sequenced in a study of type 1 regulatory T cells. Study conclusions and caveats: Tr1 cells had a more restricted TCR repertoire than non-Tr1 cells.

These receptors are not linked to any known antigen. TCRdb re-analysed the reads in MiXCR, keeping a single row per CDR3 protein. The sample includes 65,000 to 80,000 distinct CDR3 sequences, less than 25% seen only once; the top ten take roughly 8%. Sequenced input: cultured type 1 regulatory T (Tr1) cells, either the whole culture or a sorted fraction (not recorded which). These receptors were taken from a human donor in good health.

The rearrangement joins TRBV30 to TRBJ1-1, with D maybe TRBD1 (6 bases). Germline lookup yields CDR1 GTSNPN and CDR2 SVGIG (reference sequence). This CDR3 is built from 13 residues. Trimming removed 2 bases from V and 4 bases from J, with 11 bases in between. The CDR3 is CAWSRGSGTEAFF. The CDR3 nucleotides read TGTGCCTGGAGTAGGGGGTCGGGCACTGAAGCTTTCTTT.

This clonotype has more than one count but fewer than ten. Here the CDR3 DNA reads TGCGCCAGCAGCTCGGGTAGCGGGATTTCCTACGAGCAGTACTTC. Its translation: CASSSGSGISYEQYF. The V gene is TRBV5-1, the J gene TRBJ2-7, with 8 bases fitting TRBD2. The CDR3 totals 15 residues. Trimming took 3 bases from V and 1 from J; bases not matched to a gene: 6. The germline CDR1 and CDR2 sequences are SGHRS and YFSETQ.

The chain is built from TRBV7-9 and TRBJ2-3; maybe TRBD2 (6 bases). There are 15 residues in the CDR3. Per germline, CDR1 SEHNR and CDR2 FQNEAQ (reference sequence). V was pared by 5 bases and J by 5 bases, with 17 bases between. The CDR3 DNA is TGTGCCAGCAGCGATCGGATAACGGGGGAAGATACGCAGTATTTT. This encodes CASSDRITGEDTQYF.

The chain joins TRBV5-8 to TRBJ2-1, with 9 bases aligning to TRBD2. This CDR3 spans 15 amino acids. Germline V gives CDR1 SGHTS, CDR2 YDEGEE. V was pared by 0 bases and J by 3 bases, with 1 base of the junction left unmatched. The CDR3 DNA is TGTGCCAGCAGCTTGGTACTAGCGGGCTACAATGAGCAGTTCTTC. Translation gives CASSLVLAGYNEQFF.

The count of this clonotype is one. V and J are TRBV20-1 and TRBJ1-2; 10 bases line up with TRBD1. This CDR3 is built from 16 residues. V was clipped by 1 base and J by 1 base; unmatched bases: 6. CDR1 and CDR2 from the germline V gene are DFQATT and SNEGSKA (reference sequence). CDR3 protein: CSARGGTGAYNYGYTF. The CDR3 DNA follows: TGCAGTGCTAGAGGGGGGACAGGGGCTTATAACTATGGCTACACCTTC.

The table lists this clonotype with a count of one. The V gene is TRBV20-1, the J gene TRBJ1-5; 8 nucleotides match TRBD1. CDR3 length: 14 amino acids. J was trimmed by 5 bases and V by 1 base; bases with no gene match: 4. Germline loops: CDR1 DFQATT, CDR2 SNEGSKA (reference sequence). The CDR3 DNA follows: TGCAGTGCTAGAGCAGGGGGCGTAGATCAGCCCCAGCATTTT. Amino acids: CSARAGGVDQPQHF.

The sample holds a few counts of this clonotype. The chain joins TRBV28 to TRBJ2-2, with 12 bases fitting TRBD2. The CDR3 runs to 19 residues. CDR1 and CDR2 (germline): MDHEN, SYDVKM. V dropped 4 bases and J dropped 6; count of bases not matched to a gene: 15. This CDR3 reads CASSSYPDGLAGSAGELFF. In DNA form, the CDR3 reads TGTGCCAGCAGTTCGTACCCCGATGGACTAGCGGGAAGCGCCGGGGAGCTGTTTTTT.

The chain is built from TRBV29-1 and TRBJ2-1; possibly TRBD1 for D (5 bases). Trimming stripped 8 bases from V and 5 bases from J, with 16 bases between. Germline V gene data show CDR1 as SQVTM and CDR2 as ANQGSEA. The CDR3 has 13 amino acids. CDR3 DNA sequence: TGCAGCCCCCAAAGCCTGGGGCACAATGAGCAGTTCTTC. Protein product: CSPQSLGHNEQFF.

This clonotype has more than one count but fewer than ten. This chain uses TRBV24-1 with TRBJ2-1; D call uncertain. The CDR3 length is 15 residues. Germline-derived CDR1 and CDR2 are KGHDR and SFDVKD. Trimming shortened V by 4 bases and J by 10 bases, and 19 bases separated the two germline ends. In DNA, the CDR3 is TGTGCCACCAGTGAGCACAGAGTGGAGTTTCGGGAGCAGTTCTTC. Translation: CATSEHRVEFREQFF.

The DNA of the CDR3 is TGTGCCAGCAGTCCCAGGGGGTATGCCCAAGAGACCCAGTACTTC. It translates to CASSPRGYAQETQYF. This sequence joins TRBV28 and TRBJ2-5, with 7 bases lining up with TRBD1. V shed 5 bases and J 1 base; nucleotides not matched to a gene: 7. CDR1 and CDR2 (germline): MDHEN, SYDVKM. The CDR3 runs to 15 residues.

This clonotype was detected only a few times. V is TRBV3-1 and J is TRBJ1-2; TRBD1 is a possible D gene (6 bases). The CDR3 runs to 15 residues. Deletions cut 1 base from V and 4 bases from J, with 13 bases between. The germline gives CDR1 LGHDT, CDR2 YNNKEL (reference sequence). The CDR3 region has the DNA TGTGCCAGCAGCCAAGGTATGGACAGCGCCTATGGCTACACCTTC. This sequence encodes CASSQGMDSAYGYTF.

The sample holds a few counts of this clonotype. This rearrangement joins TRBV5-1 to TRBJ2-1, with no clear D. The V gene lost 0 bases and the J gene lost 8 bases, with 6 bases spanning the gap. The CDR3 sequence is 12 residues long. The germline V gene encodes CDR1 SGHRS and CDR2 YFSETQ. Here the CDR3 DNA reads TGCGCCAGCAGCTTGGATAAGTATGAGCAGTTCTTC. It specifies CASSLDKYEQFF.

There are a few counts of this clonotype. The CDR3 spells CASIQAWGANVLTF. CDR3 nucleotides: TGTGCCAGTATACAGGCCTGGGGAGCCAACGTCCTGACTTTC. The chain has TRBV6-1 and TRBJ2-6; D may be TRBD1 (5 bases). Trimming cost V 9 bases and J 7 bases, with 16 bases left between them. CDR1 and CDR2 from the germline V gene are MNHNS and SASEGT. CDR3 size: 14 residues.

Ten or more counts support this clonotype. The gene calls are TRBV29-1 and TRBJ1-5, with a tentative D call TRBD1 (6 bases). CDR1 and CDR2 (germline): SQVTM, ANQGSEA. The CDR3 consists of 12 residues. The DNA of the CDR3 is TGCAGGGTCCCTACAGGGAATCAGCCCCAGCATTTT. Translating gives CRVPTGNQPQHF. The full variable domain, its missing parts supplied by reference TRBV29-1 and TRBJ1-5, is SAVISQKPSRDICQRGTSLTIQCQVDSQVTMMFWYRQQPGQSLTLIATANQGSEATYESGFVIDKFPISRPNLTFSTLTVSNMSPEDSSIYLCRVPTGNQPQHFGDGTRLSIL.